The 23 T cell receptor beta chains below come from one sample, sequenced in a study of shared clonotypes between healthy human individuals. The table came from immunoSEQ multiplex PCR; TCRdb's copy has only in-frame clones and leaves some out. The data contain roughly 2,300,000 clones, 85% to 95% of them singletons. Sequences were obtained from naive CD4+ T cells from PBMCs. Noted subset: CD45RA+ positively selected. The receptors shown here come from a man in his late teens or twenties in good health. Some clones in this sample may be carry-over from other donors' samples.

CDR3 sequence: CASSPTGSSSYNEQFF. In DNA form, the CDR3 reads TGTGCCAGCAGCCCTACAGGGTCAAGCTCCTACAATGAGCAGTTCTTC. The chain carries TRBV5-6 and TRBJ2-1, with D possibly being TRBD1 (6 bases). The CDR3 covers 16 residues. V lost 4 bases and J lost 0, with 14 bases in between. Germline CDR1 SGHDT, CDR2 YYEEEE.

The chain carries TRBV4-1 and TRBJ1-1; possible D gene TRBD1, 5 bases. The CDR3 sequence is 17 residues long. CDR1 and CDR2 (germline): MGHRA, YSYEKL. Trimming removed 0 bases at V and 3 bases at J, with 17 bases between. The CDR3 DNA reads TGCGCCAGCAGCCAAGAAGGTGGGGTGGGGCTGCACACTGAAGCTTTCTTT. This encodes CASSQEGGVGLHTEAFF.

The V call is TRBV25-1, the J call TRBJ2-7; maybe TRBD1 (5 bases). The V and J ends lost 1 base and 2 bases respectively, with 9 bases between them. The CDR3 runs 14 residues. Germline-derived CDR1 and CDR2 are MGHDK and SYGVNS. The CDR3 spells CASSEFRGTYEQYF. CDR3 coding DNA: TGTGCCAGCAGTGAATTTAGGGGAACCTACGAGCAGTACTTC.

The chain uses TRBV5-1 and TRBJ2-1; D remains unclear. V lost 4 bases and J lost 0, with 11 bases in between. Germline V gene sequence: CDR1 SGHRS, CDR2 YFSETQ. The CDR3 extends over 15 amino acids. CDR3 sequence reads: CASSPTQSSYNEQFF. CDR3 coding DNA: TGCGCCAGCAGCCCGACTCAGAGCTCCTACAATGAGCAGTTCTTC.

The chain combines TRBV10-3 with TRBJ2-2; D is uncertain. CDR1 is ENHRY and CDR2 is SYGVKD in the germline V gene. V lost 8 bases, J lost 10 bases, and 5 bases lay in between. This CDR3 has 9 residues. The CDR3 reads CAIGPELFF. CDR3 nucleotide sequence: TGTGCCATCGGGCCGGAGCTGTTTTTT.

This rearrangement joins TRBV7-2 to TRBJ2-7; 11 bases agree with TRBD1. The ends lost 4 bases at V and 6 bases at J; junction bases unmatched: 5. This CDR3 is 14 amino acids long. CDR1 SGHTA and CDR2 FQGNSA come from the germline V gene. The CDR3 is CASSSSGTGGEQYF. The CDR3 DNA is TGTGCCAGCAGCTCCTCCGGGACAGGGGGCGAGCAGTACTTC.

The J gene is TRBJ2-3, the V gene TRBV5-4; D gene ambiguous. V was pared by 4 bases and J by 6 bases, with 9 bases between. Germline lookup yields CDR1 SGHNT and CDR2 YYREEE (reference sequence). This CDR3 is built from 12 residues. CDR3 in amino acids: CASSRPRDTQYF. For the CDR3, the DNA is TGTGCCAGCAGCCGTCCGCGGGATACGCAGTATTTT.

This chain connects TRBV5-4 to TRBJ1-1, with 7 bases lining up with TRBD1. CDR1 SGHNT and CDR2 YYREEE come from the germline V gene (reference sequence). The CDR3 runs 13 residues. J lost 7 bases, V lost 3 bases, and 6 bases had no gene match. The CDR3 DNA is TGTGCCAGCAGCTCCCGACAGGGTAGTGAAGCTTTCTTT. As protein: CASSSRQGSEAFF. Filled out from reference TRBV5-4 and TRBJ1-1, the complete variable domain reads ETGVTQSPTHLIKTRGQQVTLRCSSQSGHNTVSWYQQALGQGPQFIFQYYREEENGRGNFPPRFSGLQFPNYSSELNVNALELDDSALYLCASSSRQGSEAFFGQGTRLTVV.

This clone was picked up one time. DNA for the CDR3: TGCGCCAGCAGCGGAGCGGGAGGTTCCTACGAGCAGTACTTC. This sequence encodes CASSGAGGSYEQYF. The rearrangement uses TRBV5-1 and TRBJ2-7; 9 positions agree with TRBD2. Germline trimming cut 4 bases from V and 1 base from J; bases unmatched to any gene: 3. The CDR3 spans 14 residues. Per germline, CDR1 SGHRS and CDR2 YFSETQ. The full variable domain, in which reference TRBV5-1 and TRBJ2-7 provide the parts outside the CDR3, is KAGVTQTPRYLIKTRGQQVTLSCSPISGHRSVSWYQQTPGQGLQFLFEYFSETQRNKGNFPGRFSGRQFSNSRSEMNVSTLELGDSALYLCASSGAGGSYEQYFGPGTRLTVT.

This clone was observed a single time. The V and J genes are TRBV7-8 and TRBJ2-5; possible D gene TRBD1, 6 bases. V was pared by 3 bases and J by 5 bases, with 16 bases between. Germline CDR1 reads SGHVS; CDR2 reads FQNEAQ. CDR3 length: 15 amino acids. CDR3 in DNA: TGTGCCAGCAGCTTTAGACCTCAGGGGCTGGAGACCCAGTACTTC. It is translated as CASSFRPQGLETQYF.

There are a few counts of this clone. The chain links TRBV28 to TRBJ1-2; no reliable D call. Germline V gene sequence: CDR1 MDHEN, CDR2 SYDVKM. The germline V and J ends were trimmed by 4 bases and 7 bases, with 4 bases remaining between them. The CDR3 has 10 residues. Written as DNA, the CDR3 is TGTGCCAGCAGTTGCGGTGGCTACACCTTC. Translation: CASSCGGYTF.

The chain joins TRBV6-6 to TRBJ2-7; TRBD2 might be the D (5 bases). Trimming removed 7 bases at V and 3 bases at J, with 19 bases between. The germline V gene has CDR1 MNHNY and CDR2 SVGAGI (reference sequence). The CDR3 contains 15 residues. In DNA form, the CDR3 reads TGTGCCAGCACCCCTGGAACGGGGATTGTCTACGAGCAGTACTTC. This sequence encodes CASTPGTGIVYEQYF.

V usage is TRBV7-6 and J usage is TRBJ2-7, with D possibly TRBD2 on 5 matching bases. This CDR3 is built from 15 residues. CDR1 and CDR2 from the germline V gene are SGHVS and FNYEAQ. V lost 5 bases and J lost 3, with 17 bases in between. The CDR3 bases are TGTGCCAGCAGCCCCAGCGGTCACTCTCACTACGAGCAGTACTTC. Protein product: CASSPSGHSHYEQYF.

As regards this clone: This same CDR3 is encoded by further DNA sequences in the sample. V is TRBV28 and J is TRBJ1-2; no clear D gene. Looked up from germline, CDR1 is MDHEN and CDR2 is SYDVKM. The CDR3 is made up of 11 amino acids. Trimming took 8 bases from V and 4 from J, leaving 8 bases between them. CDR3 sequence (DNA): TGTGCCAGCCAAGGCGGCTATGGCTACACCTTC. Translation gives CASQGGYGYTF.

The chain uses TRBV2 and TRBJ1-1, with 11 bases fitting TRBD1. This CDR3 contains 14 residues. Germline lookup yields CDR1 SNHLY and CDR2 FYNNEI. V trimming: 5 bases; J trimming: 4 bases; junction bases outside the gene matches: 3. The CDR3 DNA reads TGTGCCAGCAGTTCCGGGACAGGGGGCACTGAAGCTTTCTTT. Translated, it gives CASSSGTGGTEAFF. The whole variable domain, filled in from reference TRBV2 and TRBJ1-1, reads EPEVTQTPSHQVTQMGQEVILRCVPISNHLYFYWYRQILGQKVEFLVSFYNNEISEKSEIFDDQFSVERPDGSNFTLKIRSTKLEDSAMYFCASSSGTGGTEAFFGQGTRLTVV.

The chain is built from TRBV28 and TRBJ1-1; D possibly corresponds to TRBD1 (6 bases). This CDR3 region has 12 residues. Trimming cost V 3 bases and J 9 bases, with 11 bases left between them. Germline V lookup: CDR1 MDHEN, CDR2 SYDVKM. In DNA form, the CDR3 reads TGTGCCAGCAGTTTTGGACAGAAAAAAGCTTTCTTT. Its translation: CASSFGQKKAFF.

This clone has only one observation. J is TRBJ1-2 and V is TRBV19; weak D call: TRBD1 (6 bases). Germline V gene sequence: CDR1 LNHDA, CDR2 SQIVND (reference sequence). The CDR3 length is 13 residues. Trimming cost V 3 bases and J 6 bases, with 11 bases left between them. Here the CDR3 reads CASSILQGNGYTF. In nucleotides, the CDR3 is TGTGCCAGTAGTATTTTACAGGGAAATGGCTACACCTTC.

The chain links TRBV28 to TRBJ2-3, with 11 positions matching TRBD2. In germline, CDR1 is MDHEN, CDR2 SYDVKM. The V gene end was trimmed by 6 bases and the J gene end by 4 bases; junction bases not matched to a gene: 12. The CDR3 consists of 17 residues. CDR3 in amino acids: CASSLIAGGPGADTQYF. CDR3 in DNA: TGTGCCAGCAGCTTAATAGCGGGAGGGCCGGGCGCAGATACGCAGTATTTT.

The chain recombines TRBV7-2 with TRBJ2-5, with a possible D match to TRBD2 (5 bases). The CDR3 covers 15 residues. The germline V gene has CDR1 SGHTA and CDR2 FQGNSA. V lost 7 bases to trimming and J lost 0 bases, with 15 bases between them. The CDR3 loop is CASKRGLQYQETQYF. The CDR3 region has the DNA TGTGCCAGCAAGCGAGGACTCCAGTACCAAGAGACCCAGTACTTC.

On this clone: The same CDR3 can be traced to other DNA sequences in this sample. The chain has TRBV18 and TRBJ2-1; D is possibly TRBD2 (6 bases). Trimming cost V 3 bases and J 9 bases, with 6 bases left between them. The germline V gene encodes CDR1 KGHSH and CDR2 LQKENI. The CDR3 totals 11 residues. The CDR3 sequence: CASSPGGEQFF. CDR3 DNA: TGTGCCAGCTCACCGGGGGGTGAGCAGTTCTTC.

This chain uses TRBV7-2 with TRBJ2-7; TRBD2 aligns across 11 bases. The CDR3 has 16 residues. The J segment lost 3 bases and the V segment lost 1 base, leaving 5 bases of the junction unmatched. Germline CDR1 is SGHTA and CDR2 is FQGNSA. The CDR3 is CASSLGPLAGGYEQYF. CDR3 coding DNA: TGTGCCAGCAGCTTAGGACCGCTAGCGGGAGGCTACGAGCAGTACTTC.

V and J are TRBV27 and TRBJ2-7; D unresolved. There are 14 residues in the CDR3. Germline CDR1 is MNHEY and CDR2 is SMNVEV (reference sequence). Trimming cost V 2 bases and J 2 bases, with 10 bases left between them. This chain's CDR3 is CASSLGRVAYEQYF. The DNA for the CDR3 is TGTGCCAGCAGTTTAGGTAGGGTGGCCTACGAGCAGTACTTC.

This rearrangement joins TRBV6-5 to TRBJ2-2; perhaps TRBD2 as D (5 bases). V lost 6 bases to trimming and J lost 4 bases, with 12 bases between them. Germline CDR1 and CDR2: MNHEY and SVGAGI. CDR3 length: 14 amino acids. The CDR3 coding sequence is TGTGCCAGCAGCGGACTGGTAATCACCGGGGAGCTGTTTTTT. Its protein is CASSGLVITGELFF.